The rows below give T cell receptor beta chains drawn from one sample of a study of post-analysis software for immune sequencing data. TCRdb passed the PCR reads through MiXCR, listing each CDR3 protein once. The sample has about 770,000 distinct CDR3 sequences, approximately 44% seen once. The sequenced sample consisted of blood. The receptor set was obtained from a girl aged 5-17 years with multiple sclerosis. Both conserved end residues are part of each CDR3. A D gene is named only where the DNA matches it firmly. Clone size is stated in some rows and not others, as once, few, many or a class when expanded.

d_call	v_call	j_call	clone_size	cdr3_nt	cdr3_aa
-	TRBV5-1	TRBJ2-5	few	TGCGCCAGCAGCTTGGTATTTGTAGCCCAACAAGAGACCCAGTACTTC	CASSLVFVAQQETQYF
TRBD2	TRBV7-2	TRBJ2-3	few	TGTGCCAGCAGCCCCAGGGGAGCGGGGGTAGATACGCAGTATTTT	CASSPRGAGVDTQYF
-	TRBV3-1	TRBJ1-6	-	TGTGCCAGCAGCCAAGATTTCGGAAAGGGCCTCCCCTTCGATTCACCCCTCCACTTT	CASSQDFGKGLPFDSPLHF
-	TRBV5-6	TRBJ2-5	few	TGTGCCAGCAGCCCTCCCAGGGGTAGCGCCGGTTGGGAGACCCAGTACTTC	CASSPPRGSAGWETQYF
TRBD2	TRBV13	TRBJ2-3	-	TGTGCCAGCAGGCCGGGGACTAGCGACACAGATACGCAGTATTTT	CASRPGTSDTDTQYF
TRBD1	TRBV20-1	TRBJ1-2	-	TGCAGTGCTATATCGGGACAGGGAAATGGCTACACCTTC	CSAISGQGNGYTF
-	TRBV12-3/TRBV12-4	TRBJ1-4	-	TGTGCCAGCAGTACCCAGGGTGAAAAACTGTTTTTT	CASSTQGEKLFF
-	TRBV27	TRBJ2-7	few	TGTGCCAGCAGGCCGGACCGGGGGGCCTTATCCTACGAGCAGTACTTC	CASRPDRGALSYEQYF
-	TRBV2	TRBJ1-2	-	TGTGCCAGCAGCCCCCAGGGTGGCGTCTATGGCTACACCTTC	CASSPQGGVYGYTF
-	TRBV29-1	TRBJ2-1	-	TGCAGCGTTGAGACACTGAGCTCCTACAATGAGCAGTTCTTC	CSVETLSSYNEQFF
-	TRBV12-3/TRBV12-4	TRBJ1-1	-	TGTGCCAGCAGTTTTGAAAGGGGCACTGAAGCTTTCTTT	CASSFERGTEAFF
-	TRBV6-5	TRBJ1-2	few	TGTGCCAGCAGGAGGGATGCCTATGGCTACACCTTC	CASRRDAYGYTF
-	TRBV5-1	TRBJ1-2	-	TGCGCCAGCAGCTTGGGGGACATTACTGATGGCTACACCTTC	CASSLGDITDGYTF
-	TRBV6-6	TRBJ2-1	few	TGTGCCAGCAGTTCCCTCGGGGGGCGGAGAATGAACAATGAGCAGTTCTTC	CASSSLGGRRMNNEQFF
-	TRBV7-9	TRBJ2-1	-	TGTGCCAGCAGCCCCATCGGCGATGAGCAGTTCTTC	CASSPIGDEQFF
-	TRBV12-3/TRBV12-4	TRBJ1-2	few	TGTGCCAGCAGTTTCTTGGAGGGGATGGCCTATGGCTACACCTTC	CASSFLEGMAYGYTF
TRBD2	TRBV4-3	TRBJ2-1	-	TGCGCCAGCAGCCAAGGAGGCGGGAGGGCCCTAAATGAGCAGTTCTTC	CASSQGGGRALNEQFF
TRBD2	TRBV13	TRBJ2-5	-	TGTGCCAGCAGCTCGAGAACTAGCGGGGGCGCCCAAGAGACCCAGTACTTC	CASSSRTSGGAQETQYF
-	TRBV3-1	TRBJ1-2	few	TGTGCCAGCAGCCAAGACCTCGGCCATGGCTACACCTTC	CASSQDLGHGYTF
-	TRBV12-3/TRBV12-4	TRBJ2-3	-	TGTGCCAGCAGCCCCGCCCACCGAGGGTCAGATACGCAGTATTTT	CASSPAHRGSDTQYF
TRBD2	TRBV20-1	TRBJ2-3	-	TGCAGTGCTAGTGGCGGGAGTTATGCAGATACGCAGTATTTT	CSASGGSYADTQYF
-	TRBV11-2	TRBJ2-1	-	TGTGCCAGCGTGGGGGCTAGCTCCTACAATGAGCAGTTCTTC	CASVGASSYNEQFF
TRBD2	TRBV27	TRBJ2-7	-	TGTGCCAGCAGTTCCTTGACTAGCGGGAGTTGGTACGAGCAGTACTTC	CASSSLTSGSWYEQYF